This TCR beta chain was observed in a study of T cells after posttransplantation cyclophosphamide. Study-level findings and limits: After PTCy, TRB diversity resembled that of CNI/methotrexate controls. Later blood repertoires were often dominated by clones from the donor CD8+ memory compartment. TRB overlap between skin or GI tissue T cells and blood was limited.

V was pared by 3 bases and J by 2 bases, with 7 bases between. Per the germline V gene, CDR1 is SGHTA and CDR2 is FQGNSA. The CDR3 spans 13 residues. Cyclophosphamide on days +3 and +4 followed busulfan-fludarabine conditioning and a marrow graft. Data came from immunoSEQ multiplex PCR; TCRdb stores just in-frame clones and leaves some out. The repertoire shows about 7,200 clones, none seen only once; the top ten take approximately 54%. This clone was found many times. Its target is unknown. This specimen was PBMCs, taken after allogeneic stem cell transplant with posttransplant cyclophosphamide. The receptor was derived from a male patient aged 50 or older who received an allogeneic stem cell transplant from an unrelated donor, was CMV-positive, and had acute GVHD only. The graft donor may have contributed some T cells. The chain has TRBV7-2 and TRBJ2-5; D not resolved. DNA for the CDR3: TGTGCCAGCAGCTTGAACAGACAAGAGACCCAGTACTTC. Protein sequence: CASSLNRQETQYF.